This T cell receptor (beta chain) was obtained from a study of blood T cell repertoires in COVID-19. Study-level background: Italy, Spain and the United States were the sources of the convalescent and acute COVID-19 samples.

Looked up from germline, CDR1 is SGHAT and CDR2 is FQDESV (reference sequence). J lost 4 bases, V lost 5 bases, and 8 bases had no gene match. The CDR3 sequence is 14 residues long. Authors' methods: Amplification of reference gene primers provided the estimated nucleated cell counts. The repertoire was sequenced with immunoSEQ multiplex PCR; TCRdb's copy has only in-frame clones and lacks some. The D gene and trimming were derived from the DNA, and the V and J assignments and clone size from that table. The table records 70,000 to 95,000 clones, around 90% of them present only once. The chain links TRBV11-1 to TRBJ2-7, with TRBD1 matching over 7 bases. The source of this sequence is a man in his forties or fifties with acute or convalescent COVID-19. Sequencing was carried out using peripheral blood. The CDR3 sequence: CASSLEGGEYEQYF. CDR3 nucleotides: TGTGCCAGCAGCCTCGAAGGGGGCGAATACGAGCAGTACTTC.